This is a list of T cell receptor beta chains from one sample in a study of blood T cell repertoires in COVID-19. Using immunoSEQ multiplex PCR, the repertoire was profiled, and TCRdb retains in-frame clones only, with some absent. The sample has 200,000 to 250,000 clones; roughly four fifths are singletons. The sequenced material came from PBMCs or T cells enriched from blood (not recorded which). All receptors come from a man aged 35 to 55 who had recovered from COVID-19. The CDR3 runs from the conserved cysteine through the conserved F or W. Fields, in order: V gene, D gene, J gene, clone size, CDR3 DNA, CDR3 protein. The D gene is left open where the match is weak. Part of the rows lack a size; the others show once, few, many or a class for expanded clones.

>TRBV7-9|NA|TRBJ1-2|NA
TGTGCCAGCAGTACCAGAACTAACTATGGCTACACCTTC
CASSTRTNYGYTF
>TRBV5-4|NA|TRBJ1-5|few
TGTGCCAGCAGCTCTTCGGGGAGGGGGGATCAGCCCCAGCATTTT
CASSSSGRGDQPQHF
>TRBV9|TRBD2|TRBJ2-3|NA
TGTGCCAGCAGCGTAGGGGGCGGGAGACTTACAGATACGCAGTATTTT
CASSVGGGRLTDTQYF
>TRBV3-1/TRBV3-2|NA|TRBJ1-2|NA
TGTGCCAGCAGCCAAGAATCAGGGGACTATGGCTACACCTTC
CASSQESGDYGYTF
>TRBV6-2/TRBV6-3|NA|TRBJ1-2|NA
TGTGCCAGCAGTTCGACAGGCTTCGATGGCTACACCTTC
CASSSTGFDGYTF
>TRBV19|TRBD1|TRBJ1-2|NA
TGTGCCAGTACCCCCCGGGACAGGCTTGAGGGCTACACCTTC
CASTPRDRLEGYTF
>TRBV7-2|NA|TRBJ2-7|NA
TGTGCCAGCAGCTTAGCCAGGGATAACTACGAGCAGTACTTC
CASSLARDNYEQYF
>TRBV9|TRBD2|TRBJ2-1|few
TGTGCCAGCAGCGTTTTCGGGGGGGACTACAATGAGCAGTTCTTC
CASSVFGGDYNEQFF
>TRBV5-1|NA|TRBJ2-5|NA
TGCGCCAGCAGCTTGGTCTTACAGAATCAAGAGACCCAGTACTTC
CASSLVLQNQETQYF
>TRBV10-1|TRBD2|TRBJ2-7|NA
TGCGCCAGCAGTGAGTTTAGCGGGTTGAAAACCTACGAGCAGTACTTC
CASSEFSGLKTYEQYF
>TRBV12-5|NA|TRBJ1-6|NA
TGTGCTAGTGCTGCCAGCTCCTATAATTCACCCCTCCACTTT
CASAASSYNSPLHF
>TRBV7-6|NA|TRBJ2-5|NA
TGTGCCAGCAGCTCCGGCGGGCGGATCCAAGAGACCCAGTACTTC
CASSSGGRIQETQYF
>TRBV20-1|NA|TRBJ1-5|once
TGCAGTGCTAGTCGTCAGAGGTATAGCAATCAGCCCCAGCATTTT
CSASRQRYSNQPQHF
>TRBV5-4|NA|TRBJ1-5|NA
TGTGCCAGCAGCTTCGACAGGTATCAGCCCCAGCATTTT
CASSFDRYQPQHF
>TRBV5-4|NA|TRBJ1-3|NA
TGTGCCAGCAGCTTGGAATTTCGGGACACCATATATTTT
CASSLEFRDTIYF
>TRBV4-2|NA|TRBJ1-2|NA
TGTGCCAGCAGCCAAGCCTGGGCAGAAGGCTACACCTTC
CASSQAWAEGYTF
>TRBV28|TRBD1|TRBJ2-3|NA
TGTGCCAGCAGTTCAGGGGTGGACAGGGGCTACAACCCCCCCCACCCAGATACGCAGTATTTT
CASSSGVDRGYNPPHPDTQYF
>TRBV9|NA|TRBJ1-4|NA
TGTGCCAGCAGCCCAGGGACGGGAGGGTCTGAAAAACTGTTTTTT
CASSPGTGGSEKLFF
>TRBV5-1|NA|TRBJ2-5|NA
TGCGCCAGCAGCCCCCCAGGGAAAGAGACCCAGTACTTC
CASSPPGKETQYF
>TRBV13|NA|TRBJ2-7|NA
TGTGCCAGCAGCCTCCGAGGGTACTACGAGCAGTACTTC
CASSLRGYYEQYF
>TRBV10-2|TRBD2|TRBJ2-5|once
TGCGCCAGCAGTTGGACTAGCGGGGGAACCGGGGAGACCCAGTACTTC
CASSWTSGGTGETQYF
>TRBV4-2|NA|TRBJ2-2|NA
TGTGCCAGCAGCCAAGGCGGCGGGGCCAACACCGGGGAGCTGTTTTTT
CASSQGGGANTGELFF
>TRBV9|NA|TRBJ2-3|NA
TGTGCCAGCAGCTTGCAGGAGGGGGCTAGCACAGATACGCAGTATTTT
CASSLQEGASTDTQYF